This record covers a single T cell receptor beta chain. TEMRA cells were FACS-enriched, while CD8+ and CD4+ T cells were negatively isolated. Looked up from germline, CDR1 is SQVTM and CDR2 is ANQGSEA. Trimming removed 4 bases from V and 0 bases from J; junction bases left unmatched: 5. CDR3 size: 14 residues. The data originate from a study of CD8 T cells in Susac syndrome. Overall study context: Clinically active disease was present in six of the sequenced Susac syndrome patients. About 8 of these patients were in remission.

After extraction with the RNeasy kit, roughly 0.45 to 1 ug of the RNA was reverse transcribed using random hexamers. TCRdb itself ran the immunoSEQ multiplex PCR reads through MiXCR, one entry per CDR3 protein. The sample consists of about 190,000 distinct CDR3 sequences, roughly 95% of them appearing once. The rearrangement joins TRBV29-1 to TRBJ2-7, with TRBD2 matching over 8 bases. This TCR was sampled from a human donor with Susac syndrome. The sequencing input was CD4+ T cells from PBMCs. CDR3 bases: TGCAGCGTTGTCTTTAGCGGGGTCTCCTACGAGCAGTACTTC. Encoded protein: CSVVFSGVSYEQYF.